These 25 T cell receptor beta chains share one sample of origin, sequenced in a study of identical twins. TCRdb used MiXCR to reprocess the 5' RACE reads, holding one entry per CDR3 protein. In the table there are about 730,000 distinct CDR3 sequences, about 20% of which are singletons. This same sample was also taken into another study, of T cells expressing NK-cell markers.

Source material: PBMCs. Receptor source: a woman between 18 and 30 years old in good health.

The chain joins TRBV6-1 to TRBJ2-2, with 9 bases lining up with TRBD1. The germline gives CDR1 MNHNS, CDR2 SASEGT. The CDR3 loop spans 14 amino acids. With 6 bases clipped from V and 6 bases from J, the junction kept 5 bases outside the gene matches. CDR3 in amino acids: CASSRQGVAGELFF. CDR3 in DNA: TGTGCCAGCAGCCGACAGGGGGTGGCCGGGGAGCTGTTTTTT.

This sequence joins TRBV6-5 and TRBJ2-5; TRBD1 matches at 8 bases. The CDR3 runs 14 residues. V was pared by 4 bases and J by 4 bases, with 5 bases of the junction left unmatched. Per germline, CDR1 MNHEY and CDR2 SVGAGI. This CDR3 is CASSSLGTGETQYF. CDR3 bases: TGTGCCAGCAGTTCACTCGGGACAGGAGAGACCCAGTACTTC.

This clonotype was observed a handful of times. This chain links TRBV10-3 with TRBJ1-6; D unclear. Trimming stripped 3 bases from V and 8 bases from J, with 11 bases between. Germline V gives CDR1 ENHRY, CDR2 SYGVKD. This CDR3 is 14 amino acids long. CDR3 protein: CAISDGGLDSPLHF. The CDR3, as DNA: TGTGCCATCAGTGATGGTGGCCTGGATTCACCCCTCCACTTT.

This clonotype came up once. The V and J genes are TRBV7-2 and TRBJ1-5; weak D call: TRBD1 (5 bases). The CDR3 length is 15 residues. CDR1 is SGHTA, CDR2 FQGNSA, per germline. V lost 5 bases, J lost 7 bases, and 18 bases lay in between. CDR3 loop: CASSTSTVTGQPQHF. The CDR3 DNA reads TGTGCCAGCAGCACCTCGACAGTCACCGGGCAGCCCCAGCATTTT.

CDR3 sequence: CASSQDRGVNTEAFF. CDR3 nucleotides: TGTGCCAGCAGCCAAGATCGTGGGGTGAACACTGAAGCTTTCTTT. The J gene is TRBJ1-1, the V gene TRBV4-2; D not resolved. CDR1 and CDR2 (germline): LGHNA, YNFKEQ. Trimming removed 0 bases from V and 0 bases from J, with 8 bases in between. This CDR3 is built from 15 residues.

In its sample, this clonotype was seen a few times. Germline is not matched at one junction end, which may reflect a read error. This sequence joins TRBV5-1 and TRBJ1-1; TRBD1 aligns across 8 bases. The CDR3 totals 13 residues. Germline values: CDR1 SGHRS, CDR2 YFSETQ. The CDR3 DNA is TGCGCCAGCAGCTTGCCGGGACAGGCCGAGGCGCGCTTT. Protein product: CASSLPGQAEARF.

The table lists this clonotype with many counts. The CDR3 region is CASSESSGSPEAFF. The CDR3 coding sequence is TGCGCCAGCAGTGAGTCGTCAGGGAGCCCTGAAGCTTTCTTT. The chain uses TRBV10-1 and TRBJ1-1; D perhaps matches TRBD1 (5 bases). This CDR3 spans 14 amino acids. CDR1 is WNHNN, CDR2 SYGVQD, per germline (reference sequence). Trimming removed 0 bases from V and 6 bases from J, with 11 bases in between.

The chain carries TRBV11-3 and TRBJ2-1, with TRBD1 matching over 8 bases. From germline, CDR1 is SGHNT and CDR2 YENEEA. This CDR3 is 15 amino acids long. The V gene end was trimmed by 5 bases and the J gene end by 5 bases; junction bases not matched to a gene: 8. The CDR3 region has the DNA TGTGCCAGCAGCCCCCGGGACAGGAGGAACAATGAGCAGTTCTTC. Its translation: CASSPRDRRNNEQFF.

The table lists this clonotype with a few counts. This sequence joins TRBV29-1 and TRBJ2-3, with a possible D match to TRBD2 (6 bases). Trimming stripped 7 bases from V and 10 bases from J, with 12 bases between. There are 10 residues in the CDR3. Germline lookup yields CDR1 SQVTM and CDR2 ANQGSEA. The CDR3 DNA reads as TGCAGCGCTGCGGGACGCCCGCAGTATTTT. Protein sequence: CSAAGRPQYF.

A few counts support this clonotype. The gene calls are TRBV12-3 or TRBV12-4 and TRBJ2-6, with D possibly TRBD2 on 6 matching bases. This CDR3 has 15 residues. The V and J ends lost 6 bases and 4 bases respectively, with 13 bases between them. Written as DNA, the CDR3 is TGTGCCAGCAGCAAAGGGAGGAGGGGGGCCAACGTCCTGACTTTC. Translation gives CASSKGRRGANVLTF.

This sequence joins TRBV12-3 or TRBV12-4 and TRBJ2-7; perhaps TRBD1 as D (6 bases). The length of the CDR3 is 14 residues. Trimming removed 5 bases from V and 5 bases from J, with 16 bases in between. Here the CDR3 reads CASSERGSGHEQYF. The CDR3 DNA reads TGTGCCAGCAGTGAGAGGGGGTCTGGCCACGAGCAGTACTTC.

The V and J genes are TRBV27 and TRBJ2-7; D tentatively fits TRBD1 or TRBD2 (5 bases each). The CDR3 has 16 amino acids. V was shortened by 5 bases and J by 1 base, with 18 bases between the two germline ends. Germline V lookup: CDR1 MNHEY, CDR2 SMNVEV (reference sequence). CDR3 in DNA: TGTGCCAGCAGTCGCCCCGGGGCGAGGGGTTCCTACGAGCAGTACTTC. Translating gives CASSRPGARGSYEQYF.

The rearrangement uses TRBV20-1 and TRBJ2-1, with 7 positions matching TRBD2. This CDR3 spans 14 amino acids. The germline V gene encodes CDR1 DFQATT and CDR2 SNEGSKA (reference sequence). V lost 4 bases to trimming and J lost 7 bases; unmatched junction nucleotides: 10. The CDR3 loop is CSAILRGNLNEQFF. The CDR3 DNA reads TGCAGTGCTATCTTGCGGGGGAACCTGAATGAGCAGTTCTTC.

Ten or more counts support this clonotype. In DNA, the CDR3 is TGTGCCAGCAGTAAGGGCCAGCCTAATTACAATGAGCAGTTCTTC. Its translation: CASSKGQPNYNEQFF. This chain links TRBV6-2 or TRBV6-3 with TRBJ2-1; D gene ambiguous. V lost 5 bases and J lost 4, with 15 bases in between. The CDR3 contains 15 residues. Germline loops: CDR1 MNHEY, CDR2 SVGEGT.

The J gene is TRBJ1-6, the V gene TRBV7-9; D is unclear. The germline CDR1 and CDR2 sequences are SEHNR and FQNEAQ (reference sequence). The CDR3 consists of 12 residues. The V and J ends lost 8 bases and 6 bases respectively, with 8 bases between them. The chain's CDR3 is CASAAANSPLHF. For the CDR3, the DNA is TGTGCCAGCGCGGCAGCTAATTCACCCCTCCACTTT.

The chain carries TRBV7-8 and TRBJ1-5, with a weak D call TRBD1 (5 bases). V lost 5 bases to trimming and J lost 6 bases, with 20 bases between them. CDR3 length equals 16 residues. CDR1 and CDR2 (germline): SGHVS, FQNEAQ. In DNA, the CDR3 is TGTGCCAGCAGCCTCCTGGGGGTGAGCGGGAGTCAGCCCCAGCATTTT. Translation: CASSLLGVSGSQPQHF.

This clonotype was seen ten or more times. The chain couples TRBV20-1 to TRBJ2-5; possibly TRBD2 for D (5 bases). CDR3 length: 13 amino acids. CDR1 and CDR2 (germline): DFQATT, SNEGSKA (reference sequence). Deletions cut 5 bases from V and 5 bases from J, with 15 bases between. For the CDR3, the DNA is TGCAGTGCTCTGGACTTCTCCGGGGAGACCCAGTACTTC. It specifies CSALDFSGETQYF.

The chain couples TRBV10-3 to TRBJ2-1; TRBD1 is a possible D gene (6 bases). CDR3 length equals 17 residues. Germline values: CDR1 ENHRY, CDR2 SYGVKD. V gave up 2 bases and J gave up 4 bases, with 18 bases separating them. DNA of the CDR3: TGTGCCATCAGTGAGCCGTCGACAGGAATGATTTACAATGAGCAGTTCTTC. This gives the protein CAISEPSTGMIYNEQFF.

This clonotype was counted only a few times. The CDR3: CSARKGYQETQYF. CDR3 DNA: TGCAGTGCTAGGAAGGGGTACCAAGAGACCCAGTACTTC. The chain joins TRBV20-1 to TRBJ2-5, with TRBD1 as a possible D gene (5 bases). The CDR3 extends over 13 amino acids. Germline V CDR1 and CDR2: DFQATT, SNEGSKA (reference sequence). V shed 3 bases and J shed 0 bases, with 8 bases lying between them.

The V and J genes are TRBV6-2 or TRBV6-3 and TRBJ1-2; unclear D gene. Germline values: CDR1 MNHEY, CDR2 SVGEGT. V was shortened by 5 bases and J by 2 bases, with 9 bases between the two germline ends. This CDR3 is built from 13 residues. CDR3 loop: CASSRGPNYGYTF. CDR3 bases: TGTGCCAGCAGTCGCGGGCCCAACTATGGCTACACCTTC.

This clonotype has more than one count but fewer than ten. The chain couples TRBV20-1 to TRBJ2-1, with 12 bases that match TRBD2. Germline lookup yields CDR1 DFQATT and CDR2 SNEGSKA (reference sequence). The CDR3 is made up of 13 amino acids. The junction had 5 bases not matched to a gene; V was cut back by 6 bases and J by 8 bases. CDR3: CSATLAGGDEQFF. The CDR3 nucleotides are TGCAGTGCCACACTAGCGGGAGGCGATGAGCAGTTCTTC.

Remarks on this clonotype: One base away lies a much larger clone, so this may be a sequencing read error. For the CDR3, the DNA is TGCGCCAGCGCCAACCCGGGGGGGACCCAGTACTTC. The encoded protein is CASANPGGTQYF. The chain carries TRBV5-1 and TRBJ2-5, with 7 nucleotides matching TRBD2. Looked up from germline, CDR1 is SGHRS and CDR2 is YFSETQ. V was pared by 7 bases and J by 7 bases, with 7 bases of the junction left unmatched. CDR3 length: 12 residues.

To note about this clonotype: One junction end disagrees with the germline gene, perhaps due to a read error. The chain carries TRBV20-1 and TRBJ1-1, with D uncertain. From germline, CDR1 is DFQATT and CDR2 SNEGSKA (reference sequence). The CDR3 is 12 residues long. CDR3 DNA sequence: TGCGGTGCCTCATCCGATCGCTTTGAAGCTTTCTTT. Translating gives CGASSDRFEAFF.

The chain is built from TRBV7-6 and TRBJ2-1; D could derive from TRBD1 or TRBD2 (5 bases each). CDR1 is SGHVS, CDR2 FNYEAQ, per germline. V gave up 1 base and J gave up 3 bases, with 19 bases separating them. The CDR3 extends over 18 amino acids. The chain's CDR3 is CASSLVPSYGARYNEQFF. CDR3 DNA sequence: TGTGCCAGCAGCTTAGTCCCGAGCTACGGGGCGCGCTACAATGAGCAGTTCTTC.

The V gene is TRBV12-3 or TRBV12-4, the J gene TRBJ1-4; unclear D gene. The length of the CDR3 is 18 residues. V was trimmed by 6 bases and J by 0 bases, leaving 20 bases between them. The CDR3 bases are TGTGCCAGCAGGACGATTAAATGGACCCCAGCAACTAATGAAAAACTGTTTTTT. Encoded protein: CASRTIKWTPATNEKLFF.